A single sample gave rise to the 21 T cell receptor beta chains below, sequenced in a study of blood T cell repertoires in COVID-19. TCRdb's copy holds only in-frame clones and misses some; the assay was immunoSEQ multiplex PCR. The table records around 370,000 clones, around nine tenths of them present only once. Material for sequencing was peripheral blood. The source of these receptors is a woman aged 65 to 85 with COVID-19, enrolled during active disease.

The V and J genes are TRBV10-3 and TRBJ1-2; the match to TRBD1 covers 8 bases. The V gene's germline CDR1 is ENHRY and CDR2 SYGVKD. The CDR3 is made up of 15 amino acids. Trimming took 7 bases from V and 3 from J; bases not matched to a gene: 10. CDR3 sequence (DNA): TGTGCCATCAAGGGCCTCAGGGGGCAGGACTATGGCTACACCTTC. Its protein product is CAIKGLRGQDYGYTF.

The chain has TRBV3-1 (or the pseudogene TRBV3-2) and TRBJ1-3; possibly TRBD1 for D (5 bases). The length of the CDR3 is 15 residues. Germline assignment: CDR1 LGHDT and CDR2 YNNKEL (reference sequence). V was cut by 0 bases and J by 3 bases, with 9 bases left in between. CDR3 in amino acids: CASSQDWGVGNTIYF. The CDR3 DNA follows: TGTGCCAGCAGCCAAGATTGGGGGGTTGGAAACACCATATATTTT.

This clone was counted between two and nine times. This sequence joins TRBV14 and TRBJ1-1; perhaps TRBD1 as D (6 bases). V lost 4 bases to trimming and J lost 5 bases, with 17 bases between them. This CDR3 comprises 15 residues. Per germline, CDR1 SGHDN and CDR2 FVKESK. CDR3 loop: CASSPTLGGWTEAFF. The CDR3 DNA follows: TGTGCCAGCAGCCCCACCTTAGGGGGTTGGACTGAAGCTTTCTTT.

This chain joins TRBV5-4 and TRBJ2-1; 7 positions agree with TRBD1. V shed 0 bases and J 8 bases; nucleotides not matched to a gene: 5. The CDR3 is made up of 14 amino acids. Germline-derived CDR1 and CDR2 are SGHNT and YYREEE (reference sequence). The CDR3 sequence: CASSLVRGRDEQFF. The DNA for the CDR3 is TGTGCCAGCAGCTTGGTGAGGGGGCGGGATGAGCAGTTCTTC.

This chain links TRBV24-1 with TRBJ2-3; TRBD1 might be the D (6 bases). The V end lost 3 bases, the J end lost 1 base, and 13 bases lay between the germline ends. Germline-derived CDR1 and CDR2 are KGHDR and SFDVKD. This CDR3 region has 16 residues. The CDR3 coding sequence is TGTGCCACCAGTGATACAGGGTTAACTGGCACAGATACGCAGTATTTT. Translating it yields CATSDTGLTGTDTQYF.

The chain couples TRBV2 to TRBJ1-5, with D perhaps matching TRBD1 (6 bases). Germline V CDR1 and CDR2: SNHLY, FYNNEI. Trimming cost V 6 bases and J 2 bases, with 14 bases left between them. The CDR3 extends over 15 amino acids. This CDR3 is CASRRGGEGNQPQHF. The CDR3 nucleotides read TGTGCCAGCAGAAGGGGGGGGGAAGGCAATCAGCCCCAGCATTTT.

The J gene is TRBJ1-1, the V gene TRBV27; a possible D gene is TRBD1 (5 bases). V was trimmed by 8 bases and J by 1 base, leaving 17 bases between them. The CDR3 extends over 15 amino acids. In germline, CDR1 is MNHEY, CDR2 SMNVEV (reference sequence). The CDR3 loop reads CASSLSGRENTEAFF. The CDR3, as DNA: TGTGCCAGCTCTCTTTCGGGCAGGGAGAACACTGAAGCTTTCTTT.

The V and J genes are TRBV28 and TRBJ1-4, with TRBD1 identical over 7 bases. CDR3 length: 21 amino acids. V gave up 3 bases and J gave up 5 bases; unmatched junction bases: 24. Germline V CDR1 and CDR2: MDHEN, SYDVKM. The CDR3 DNA reads as TGTGCCAGCAGTTTCGGGGTAGGACGTGGCAGGGGGAAACGTGGGAATGAAAAACTGTTTTTT. This gives the protein CASSFGVGRGRGKRGNEKLFF. Combining the CDR3 with reference TRBV28 and TRBJ1-4 gives the whole variable domain DVKVTQSSRYLVKRTGEKVFLECVQDMDHENMFWYRQDPGLGLRLIYFSYDVKMKEKGDIPEGYSVSREKKERFSLILESASTNQTSMYLCASSFGVGRGRGKRGNEKLFFGSGTQLSVL.

J is TRBJ1-2 and V is TRBV6-1; maybe TRBD1 (6 bases). Trimming stripped 0 bases from V and 6 bases from J, with 8 bases between. This CDR3 has 13 residues. CDR1 is MNHNS and CDR2 is SASEGT in the germline V gene. Written as DNA, the CDR3 is TGTGCCAGCAGTGAAGCCGGACAGAATGGCTACACCTTC. Translated: CASSEAGQNGYTF.

V gene TRBV10-1 combines with J gene TRBJ2-1; 9 bases fit TRBD1. V lost 1 base to trimming and J lost 8 bases; unmatched junction nucleotides: 12. CDR3 length: 17 amino acids. CDR1 and CDR2 (germline): WNHNN, SYGVQD (reference sequence). As DNA, the CDR3 is TGCGCCAGCAGTGAGTTCAGGGCCGGGACAGGGCCCGATGAGCAGTTCTTC. It specifies CASSEFRAGTGPDEQFF.

This chain uses TRBV6-2 or TRBV6-3 with TRBJ2-7, with 9 nucleotides matching TRBD1. J lost 3 bases, V lost 4 bases, and 7 bases had no gene match. The CDR3 covers 15 residues. The V gene's germline CDR1 is MNHEY and CDR2 SVGEGT. The CDR3 spells CASSSHRGRLYEQYF. The DNA for the CDR3 is TGTGCCAGCAGTTCCCACAGGGGGCGTCTCTACGAGCAGTACTTC.

The V gene is TRBV12-5, the J gene TRBJ1-2; D may be TRBD1 (6 bases). Germline V CDR1 and CDR2: LGHNT, FRNRAP. This CDR3 region has 14 residues. The V gene lost 3 bases and the J gene lost 2 bases, with 10 bases spanning the gap. This CDR3 reads CASGFDRRNYGYTF. CDR3 DNA sequence: TGTGCTAGTGGTTTCGACAGGAGGAACTATGGCTACACCTTC.

The chain couples TRBV7-3 to TRBJ1-1, with D possibly TRBD1 on 6 matching bases. V shed 0 bases and J shed 4 bases, with 12 bases lying between them. The germline CDR1 and CDR2 sequences are SGHTA and FQGTGA. This CDR3 region has 15 residues. The CDR3, as DNA: TGTGCCAGCAGCTTAACTGCGGACAGTTCCACTGAAGCTTTCTTT. Translating gives CASSLTADSSTEAFF.

The V call is TRBV6-5, the J call TRBJ1-2; 7 nucleotides agree with TRBD1. This CDR3 region has 14 residues. With V trimmed by 4 bases and J by 8 bases, 10 bases remained unmatched. Germline CDR1 and CDR2: MNHEY and SVGAGI. The CDR3 loop reads CASSSYRGSGGYTF. CDR3 nucleotides: TGTGCCAGCAGTTCCTACAGGGGCTCGGGGGGCTACACCTTC.

The rearrangement uses TRBV30 and TRBJ1-1; D uncertain. Germline CDR1 reads GTSNPN; CDR2 reads SVGIG (reference sequence). Trimming removed 4 bases from V and 0 bases from J, with 12 bases in between. This CDR3 has 14 amino acids. The CDR3 sequence is CAWISELMNTEAFF. Here the CDR3 DNA reads TGTGCCTGGATATCCGAACTCATGAACACTGAAGCTTTCTTT.

The chain links TRBV3-1 (or the pseudogene TRBV3-2) to TRBJ1-4, with D perhaps TRBD1 (5 bases). The CDR3 contains 16 residues. Germline V gives CDR1 LGHDT, CDR2 YNNKEL (reference sequence). V was pared by 3 bases and J by 1 base, with 12 bases between. This CDR3 is CASSHSPGGTNEKLFF. The DNA of the CDR3 is TGTGCCAGCAGCCATTCACCGGGGGGAACTAATGAAAAACTGTTTTTT.

The rearrangement joins TRBV2 to TRBJ1-6; D may be TRBD1 (6 bases). The V end was cut by 2 bases, the J end by 6 bases, with 11 bases between. Germline lookup yields CDR1 SNHLY and CDR2 FYNNEI. The CDR3 is made up of 15 amino acids. CDR3 sequence: CASSETEQGNSPLHF. Here the CDR3 DNA reads TGTGCCAGCAGTGAAACGGAACAGGGTAATTCACCCCTCCACTTT.

V usage is TRBV12-3 or TRBV12-4 and J usage is TRBJ2-7, with TRBD2 as a possible D gene (5 bases). This CDR3 region has 11 residues. V lost 1 base and J lost 8, with 6 bases in between. The CDR3: CASSLGGQQYF. The CDR3 DNA reads TGTGCCAGCAGTTTAGGAGGGCAGCAGTACTTC.

V gene TRBV6-2 or TRBV6-3 combines with J gene TRBJ1-2, with 9 bases aligning to TRBD1. The CDR3 is 15 residues long. V trimming: 1 base; J trimming: 2 bases; junction bases outside the gene matches: 2. Germline loops: CDR1 MNHEY, CDR2 SVGEGT. The CDR3 sequence: CASSYLGQGNYGYTF. The CDR3 coding sequence is TGTGCCAGCAGTTACTTAGGACAGGGGAACTATGGCTACACCTTC.

The V call is TRBV4-3, the J call TRBJ2-1, with D unclear. Trimming stripped 0 bases from V and 0 bases from J, with 12 bases between. The germline V gene has CDR1 LGHNA and CDR2 YSLEER. The CDR3 is 17 amino acids. DNA for the CDR3: TGCGCCAGCAGCCAAGATCGCCCCTCAGTCTCCTACAATGAGCAGTTCTTC. Its translation: CASSQDRPSVSYNEQFF.

This clone has a count of ten or more. This chain links TRBV2 with TRBJ1-2; maybe TRBD1 (6 bases). V was clipped by 4 bases and J by 0 bases, with 12 bases between them. From germline, CDR1 is SNHLY and CDR2 FYNNEI. The CDR3 runs 15 residues. CDR3 nucleotides: TGTGCCAGCAGTGGTCAGGGGTTAGCTAACTATGGCTACACCTTC. Amino acids: CASSGQGLANYGYTF. The full variable domain, rest sourced from reference TRBV2 and TRBJ1-2, is EPEVTQTPSHQVTQMGQEVILRCVPISNHLYFYWYRQILGQKVEFLVSFYNNEISEKSEIFDDQFSVERPDGSNFTLKIRSTKLEDSAMYFCASSGQGLANYGYTFGSGTRLTVV.